Listed here are 4 T cell receptor beta chains from one sample, sequenced in a study of molecular identifiers for immune sequencing clone quantification. In TCRdb, the PCR reads were re-called with MiXCR into one record per CDR3 protein. This sample has 38,000 or so distinct CDR3 sequences, with approximately 17% found just once. Sequenced sample: naive CD8+ T cells from blood, with Jurkat cell RNA spiked in. The subset was: FACS-sorted CD8+CD4-CCR7+CD45RA+ naive T cells. These receptor sequences come from a human donor in good health. Some libraries in this study had Jurkat cell RNA spiked in.

As concerns this clonotype: Given the absence of the conserved phenylalanine or tryptophan at the CDR3 end, a read error is likely. The V call is TRBV12-3 or TRBV12-4, the J call TRBJ2-7; tentatively, D is TRBD1 (6 bases). V lost 6 bases to trimming and J lost 7 bases, with 13 bases between them. The CDR3 is 12 residues long. The DNA for the CDR3 is TGTGCCAGCAGCCTGGACAGTTTGGAGCAGTACCTC. This encodes CASSLDSLEQYL.

This clonotype came up once. An end of the junction does not agree with germline; a read error may underlie this. The V gene is TRBV7-9, the J gene TRBJ2-5; the D is unclear. Germline assignment: CDR1 SEHNR and CDR2 FQNEAQ (reference sequence). The CDR3 consists of 13 residues. DNA of the CDR3: TGTGCCAGCAGCTTGCCCAGTCAAGAGGCCCAGTACTTC. Translation: CASSLPSQEAQYF. Supplemented by reference TRBV7-9 and TRBJ2-5, the full variable domain reads DTGVSQNPRHKITKRGQNVTFRCDPISEHNRLYWYRQTLGQGPEFLTYFQNEAQLEKSRLLSDRFSAERPKGSFSTLEIQRTEQGDSAMYLCASSLPSQEAQYFGPGTRLLVL.

This clonotype was detected ten times or more. The chain employs TRBV19 and TRBJ1-5, with a tentative D call TRBD1 (6 bases). Between the trimmed V and J ends, which lost 10 bases and 3 bases, there was a span of 19 bases. In germline, CDR1 is LNHDA, CDR2 SQIVND (reference sequence). This CDR3 has 15 amino acids. The chain's CDR3 is CATSWTDSSNQPQHF. The CDR3 nucleotides read TGTGCCACAAGTTGGACAGACAGTTCCAATCAGCCCCAGCATTTT.

Turning to this clonotype: A much larger clone differs from this one at a single base, so this may be a read error. The rearrangement joins TRBV29-1 to TRBJ2-2, with D unclear. Per the germline V gene, CDR1 is SQVTM and CDR2 is ANQGSEA. This CDR3 comprises 11 residues. CDR3: CNVASTGELFF. The CDR3 coding sequence is TGCAACGTTGCCAGCACCGGGGAGCTGTTTTTT.